The rows below give T cell receptor beta chains drawn from one sample of a study of shared clonotypes between healthy human individuals. Sequenced by immunoSEQ multiplex PCR; TCRdb stores in-frame clones only, minus some. The table lists approximately 1.5 million clones, around 98% of them singletons. The source material was naive CD4+ T cells sorted from blood. The receptor source for this set is a man aged 30 to 39 in good health. CDR3s include the opening cysteine and the closing phenylalanine or tryptophan. A D gene is named only where the DNA matches it firmly. Clone size, where shown, is once, few, many, or a class for clones that have expanded.

CDR3 | DNA | J | size | D | V
CASILGEDQPQHF | TGTGCCAGCATTTTAGGGGAGGATCAGCCCCAGCATTTT | TRBJ1-5 | . | . | TRBV2
CATKEGGETQYF | TGTGCCACAAAGGAGGGAGGCGAGACCCAGTACTTC | TRBJ2-5 | . | . | TRBV5-4
CASSLAVGSEQYF | TGTGCCAGCAGCTTGGCAGTGGGGTCCGAGCAGTACTTC | TRBJ2-7 | . | . | TRBV5-6
CASRVGYKKPQHF | TGTGCCAGCAGAGTAGGGTACAAGAAGCCCCAGCATTTT | TRBJ1-5 | . | . | TRBV6-4
CASSVSLAGGADTQYF | TGTGCCAGTAGTGTCTCCCTAGCGGGAGGGGCAGATACGCAGTATTTT | TRBJ2-3 | . | TRBD2 | TRBV19
CAISDLREPYNEQFF | TGTGCCATCAGTGATTTGCGGGAGCCCTACAATGAGCAGTTCTTC | TRBJ2-1 | . | TRBD2 | TRBV10-3
CASSLFGTSNTGELFF | TGTGCCAGCAGTTTATTTGGGACCTCTAACACCGGGGAGCTGTTTTTT | TRBJ2-2 | . | . | TRBV27
CASSLVAARDNEQFF | TGCGCCAGCAGCTTGGTGGCCGCTAGAGACAATGAGCAGTTCTTC | TRBJ2-1 | . | . | TRBV5-1
CAWSMTDRGGLDTQYF | TGTGCCTGGAGTATGACGGACAGGGGAGGGTTGGATACGCAGTATTTT | TRBJ2-3 | . | TRBD1 | TRBV30
CASSFLGARWIDTEAFF | TGTGCCAGCAGTTTTTTAGGCGCGCGTTGGATTGACACTGAAGCTTTCTTT | TRBJ1-1 | . | . | TRBV27
CASSYRGDQPQHF | TGTGCCAGCAGTTACCGAGGTGATCAGCCCCAGCATTTT | TRBJ1-5 | . | . | TRBV6-6
CASSPLEGSYEQYF | TGTGCCAGCTCACCACTGGAGGGGTCCTACGAGCAGTACTTC | TRBJ2-7 | . | . | TRBV18
CASSTQGRGRETQYF | TGTGCCAGCAGCACCCAGGGCAGGGGACGAGAGACCCAGTACTTC | TRBJ2-5 | . | . | TRBV7-6
CASSWDREGVFGNTIYF | TGTGCCAGCAGCTGGGACAGGGAAGGAGTGTTTGGAAACACCATATATTTT | TRBJ1-3 | . | TRBD1 | TRBV11-1
CASSSGQGTDTQYF | TGTGCCAGCAGCTCCGGACAGGGCACAGATACGCAGTATTTT | TRBJ2-3 | . | TRBD1 | TRBV7-8
CASSSLQGAAEAFF | TGTGCCAGCAGCTCTCTCCAGGGGGCTGCTGAAGCTTTCTTT | TRBJ1-1 | . | TRBD1 | TRBV7-6
CASRLGSAGGETQYF | TGCGCCAGCAGATTGGGGAGCGCGGGCGGAGAGACCCAGTACTTC | TRBJ2-5 | . | . | TRBV5-1
CASRDRASNQPQHF | TGCGCCAGCAGGGACAGGGCGAGCAATCAGCCCCAGCATTTT | TRBJ1-5 | . | TRBD1 | TRBV23-1
CASSPASYEQYF | TGTGCCAGCTCACCGGCGAGCTACGAGCAGTACTTC | TRBJ2-7 | . | . | TRBV18
CASSLGQGVKQYF | TGTGCCAGCAGCTTAGGGCAGGGGGTAAAGCAGTACTTC | TRBJ2-7 | . | TRBD1 | TRBV5-4
CASSLLDLNMNTEAFF | TGTGCCAGCTCACTCTTGGATCTCAACATGAACACTGAAGCTTTCTTT | TRBJ1-1 | . | . | TRBV18
CASSLDPSGIVEQFF | TGCGCCAGCAGCTTGGATCCTAGCGGGATAGTTGAGCAGTTCTTC | TRBJ2-1 | . | TRBD2 | TRBV5-1
CASLYPTEAFF | TGTGCCAGCCTTTATCCAACTGAAGCTTTCTTT | TRBJ1-1 | . | . | TRBV7-9
CATSRPRGAVEQFF | TGTGCCACCAGCCGTCCACGGGGGGCGGTTGAGCAGTTCTTC | TRBJ2-1 | . | . | TRBV15
CASVGGANRGDTQYF | TGTGCCAGCGTCGGAGGCGCCAACCGGGGAGATACGCAGTATTTT | TRBJ2-3 | . | . | TRBV2
CASSLVASAAFF | TGTGCCAGCAGCTTAGTAGCGAGCGCCGCTTTCTTT | TRBJ1-1 | . | . | TRBV7-6
CASSQASEQYF | TGTGCCAGCAGCCAAGCCTCCGAGCAGTACTTC | TRBJ2-7 | . | . | TRBV14
CASSQVGGFYGYTF | TGCGCCAGCAGCCAAGTCGGGGGATTCTATGGCTACACCTTC | TRBJ1-2 | . | . | TRBV4-1
CASSLVFTTNEKLFF | TGTGCCAGCAGCTTAGTTTTTACGACTAATGAAAAACTGTTTTTT | TRBJ1-4 | . | . | TRBV7-2
CSVVQRSVYNEQFF | TGCAGCGTTGTCCAGCGGAGCGTCTACAATGAGCAGTTCTTC | TRBJ2-1 | . | . | TRBV29-1
CSVEGLGGIYNEQFF | TGCAGCGTTGAAGGCCTTGGGGGTATTTACAATGAGCAGTTCTTC | TRBJ2-1 | . | . | TRBV29-1
CASSYSRGNQPQHF | TGTGCCAGCAGTTACTCTCGTGGCAATCAGCCCCAGCATTTT | TRBJ1-5 | . | . | TRBV6-6
CASSLAGQLTYEQYF | TGCGCCAGCAGCTTGGCTGGACAGCTAACCTACGAGCAGTACTTC | TRBJ2-7 | . | . | TRBV5-1
CASSLARSSYNEQFF | TGTGCCAGCAGCTTAGCGAGATCCTCCTACAATGAGCAGTTCTTC | TRBJ2-1 | . | . | TRBV7-2
CASSPLAGAPGDTQYF | TGTGCCAGCTCACCCCTAGCGGGAGCGCCCGGAGATACGCAGTATTTT | TRBJ2-3 | once | TRBD2 | TRBV18
CATLTSGIYNEQFF | TGTGCCACCCTGACTAGCGGGATCTACAATGAGCAGTTCTTC | TRBJ2-1 | . | TRBD2 | TRBV2
CSPKLASEQFF | TGCAGCCCGAAACTAGCAAGTGAGCAGTTCTTC | TRBJ2-1 | . | . | TRBV29-1
CASSVTGTSGIEQFF | TGTGCCAGCAGTGTTACCGGGACTAGCGGGATTGAGCAGTTCTTC | TRBJ2-1 | once | TRBD2 | TRBV6-4
CASSLLGGDSSFYEQYF | TGCGCCAGCAGCTTGTTGGGTGGGGACAGCTCGTTCTACGAGCAGTACTTC | TRBJ2-7 | . | TRBD1 | TRBV5-1
CASHSHAGPLSLQYF | TGTGCCAGCCACTCCCATGCAGGACCCCTATCGCTGCAGTACTTC | TRBJ2-7 | . | . | TRBV5-4
CASSRFTSGKPYEQYF | TGCGCCAGCAGCCGATTCACTAGCGGGAAACCCTACGAGCAGTACTTC | TRBJ2-7 | . | TRBD2 | TRBV5-1
CASSHDKQNTEAFF | TGCGCCAGCAGCCACGACAAGCAGAACACTGAAGCTTTCTTT | TRBJ1-1 | . | . | TRBV5-1
CASSIRGALNQPQHF | TGTGCCAGTAGTATTAGGGGGGCGTTAAATCAGCCCCAGCATTTT | TRBJ1-5 | . | . | TRBV19
CASSLSVDYPPQHF | TGTGCCAGCAGCTTAAGCGTGGATTATCCGCCCCAGCATTTT | TRBJ1-5 | . | . | TRBV7-6
CASSLGQGNYGYTF | TGCGCCAGCAGCTTAGGACAGGGGAACTATGGCTACACCTTC | TRBJ1-2 | few | TRBD1 | TRBV5-1
CASSLMSNTGELFF | TGTGCCAGCAGCTTAATGTCGAACACCGGGGAGCTGTTTTTT | TRBJ2-2 | . | . | TRBV7-8
CSPGADQETQYF | TGTTCACCAGGGGCAGATCAAGAGACCCAGTACTTC | TRBJ2-5 | . | . | TRBV7-9
CAGTSVGYEQYF | TGTGCCGGGACTAGTGTCGGCTACGAGCAGTACTTC | TRBJ2-7 | . | TRBD2 | TRBV2
CASSQTRVTEAFF | TGTGCCAGCTCCCAAACAAGGGTGACTGAAGCTTTCTTT | TRBJ1-1 | . | . | TRBV18
CASSPLGRGGELFF | TGTGCCAGCTCACCACTGGGGCGTGGCGGGGAGCTGTTTTTT | TRBJ2-2 | . | . | TRBV18
CASSIGGRSTYEQYF | TGTGCCAGTAGTATCGGGGGCAGATCGACCTACGAGCAGTACTTC | TRBJ2-7 | . | . | TRBV19
CAWSVAGTGNEKLFF | TGTGCCTGGAGTGTCGCTGGGACGGGGAATGAAAAACTGTTTTTT | TRBJ1-4 | once | . | TRBV30
CASSLAGQGRTDTQYF | TGTGCCAGCAGCTTAGCAGGACAGGGCCGCACAGATACGCAGTATTTT | TRBJ2-3 | . | TRBD1 | TRBV7-6
CASSLFGVNTEAFF | TGTGCCAGCAGCTTATTTGGGGTGAACACTGAAGCTTTCTTT | TRBJ1-1 | . | . | TRBV7-2
CASKIGQGGNQPQHF | TGTGCCAGCAAAATTGGACAGGGCGGCAATCAGCCCCAGCATTTT | TRBJ1-5 | . | TRBD1 | TRBV6-1
CASSLETGGGGIEQFF | TGCGCCAGCAGCTTGGAGACCGGGGGCGGGGGGATTGAGCAGTTCTTC | TRBJ2-1 | . | TRBD2 | TRBV5-1
CASSVGALTDTQYF | TGTGCCAGCAGCGTAGGGGCTCTCACAGATACGCAGTATTTT | TRBJ2-3 | . | . | TRBV9
CASSRSTSGVYNEQFF | TGTGCCAGCAGCCGATCGACTAGCGGGGTTTACAATGAGCAGTTCTTC | TRBJ2-1 | . | TRBD2 | TRBV5-4
CASSNSGGYNNEQFF | TGTGCCAGCAGCAATTCGGGGGGATATAACAATGAGCAGTTCTTC | TRBJ2-1 | . | TRBD2 | TRBV7-9